The entry below describes one T cell receptor (beta chain). As yet, its antigen is unknown. TCR beta CDR3 sequences were amplified from RNA transcripts. HTBI primers were used for first-round RT-PCR of the TCR CDR3. TCRdb re-called the multiplex PCR reads with MiXCR, one entry per CDR3 protein. Here the sample spans about 400,000 distinct CDR3 sequences, over 12% being singletons. This record comes from a study of T cells in Graves' hyperthyroidism and ophthalmopathy. As for the study in general: Prior to any treatment, at the point of initial diagnosis, peripheral blood was collected.

Study-wide findings and caveats: In blood, most of the thyroid clonotypes expanded above 0.001 were also present.

Isolation of PBMCs was performed on 8.5 to 10 ml fresh peripheral blood. This CDR3 contains 18 residues. Germline-derived CDR1 and CDR2 are ENHRY and SYGVKD. V lost 6 bases to trimming and J lost 0 bases; unmatched junction nucleotides: 6. Sequencing was carried out using blood. The V and J genes are TRBV10-3 and TRBJ2-1; 15 bases are a match to TRBD2. The source is a man aged 50 or older with Graves' ophthalmopathy. The CDR3 sequence: CAIRTGTSGGSSYNEQFF. CDR3 DNA: TGTGCCATCAGGACCGGGACTAGCGGGGGGAGCTCCTACAATGAGCAGTTCTTC.